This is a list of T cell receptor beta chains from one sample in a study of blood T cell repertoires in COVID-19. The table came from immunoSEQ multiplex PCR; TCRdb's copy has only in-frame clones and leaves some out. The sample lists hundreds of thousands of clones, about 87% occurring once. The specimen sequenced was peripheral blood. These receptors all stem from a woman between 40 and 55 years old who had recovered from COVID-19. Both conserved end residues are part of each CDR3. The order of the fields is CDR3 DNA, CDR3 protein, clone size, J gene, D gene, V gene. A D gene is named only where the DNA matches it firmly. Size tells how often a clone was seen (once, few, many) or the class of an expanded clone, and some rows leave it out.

CDR3nt: TGTGCCAGCTCACCACAGAGTTTCTCCTACAATGAGCAGTTCTTC
CDR3aa: CASSPQSFSYNEQFF
abundance: NA
j_gene: TRBJ2-1
d_gene: NA
v_gene: TRBV18

CDR3nt: TGCAGCGCGTCCGGGACAAACATGAACACTGAAGCTTTCTTT
CDR3aa: CSASGTNMNTEAFF
abundance: NA
j_gene: TRBJ1-1
d_gene: NA
v_gene: TRBV29-1

CDR3nt: TGTGCCAGCAGCCTGGACAGGCTGGGGGAGCAGTACTTC
CDR3aa: CASSLDRLGEQYF
abundance: NA
j_gene: TRBJ2-7
d_gene: TRBD1
v_gene: TRBV3-1/TRBV3-2

CDR3nt: TGTGCCAGCAGTTACGAGGATAGCCCGACGGAGCCCCAGCATTTT
CDR3aa: CASSYEDSPTEPQHF
abundance: NA
j_gene: TRBJ1-5
d_gene: NA
v_gene: TRBV6-5

CDR3nt: TGTGCCATCAGTGAGTTTTCCAGGGGGCGTTTGGACACTGAAGCTTTCTTT
CDR3aa: CAISEFSRGRLDTEAFF
abundance: NA
j_gene: TRBJ1-1
d_gene: TRBD1
v_gene: TRBV10-3

CDR3nt: TGTGCCAGCAGGGGGCGGGAAAAACTGTTTTTT
CDR3aa: CASRGREKLFF
abundance: NA
j_gene: TRBJ1-4
d_gene: NA
v_gene: TRBV6-6

CDR3nt: TGTGCCAGTACCCCGACAGGGGTCCTTATCCAAGAGACCCAGTACTTC
CDR3aa: CASTPTGVLIQETQYF
abundance: NA
j_gene: TRBJ2-5
d_gene: TRBD1
v_gene: TRBV19

CDR3nt: TGTGCCAGCAGCTTAGGACAGCGAGGGGGTAATGAAAAACTGTTTTTT
CDR3aa: CASSLGQRGGNEKLFF
abundance: NA
j_gene: TRBJ1-4
d_gene: NA
v_gene: TRBV7-9

CDR3nt: TGTGCCAGCAGCGTAGAGGCGGGGGGGGGCTATGAGCAGTTCTTC
CDR3aa: CASSVEAGGGYEQFF
abundance: NA
j_gene: TRBJ2-1
d_gene: TRBD2
v_gene: TRBV9

CDR3nt: TGTGCCAGCAGCACCTTAGTGAACACTGAAGCTTTCTTT
CDR3aa: CASSTLVNTEAFF
abundance: NA
j_gene: TRBJ1-1
d_gene: NA
v_gene: TRBV2

CDR3nt: TGTGCCAGCAGCGTCCAACAGAACACTGAAGCTTTCTTT
CDR3aa: CASSVQQNTEAFF
abundance: NA
j_gene: TRBJ1-1
d_gene: NA
v_gene: TRBV9

CDR3nt: TGCAGCGTTGCCGGGACTAACTACAATGAGCAGTTCTTC
CDR3aa: CSVAGTNYNEQFF
abundance: few
j_gene: TRBJ2-1
d_gene: TRBD2
v_gene: TRBV29-1

CDR3nt: TGTGCCATCAGTGACTCGAGGGATACGCAGTATTTT
CDR3aa: CAISDSRDTQYF
abundance: NA
j_gene: TRBJ2-3
d_gene: NA
v_gene: TRBV10-3

CDR3nt: TGTGCCAGCAGCGTGTCAGGGGTCACCTACAATGAGCAGTTCTTC
CDR3aa: CASSVSGVTYNEQFF
abundance: NA
j_gene: TRBJ2-1
d_gene: NA
v_gene: TRBV9

CDR3nt: TGTGCCAGCAGCTTGCCGGGGGTTGACGGTACCGGGGAGCTGTTTTTT
CDR3aa: CASSLPGVDGTGELFF
abundance: few
j_gene: TRBJ2-2
d_gene: NA
v_gene: TRBV5-6

CDR3nt: TGTGCCAGCAGCCTCCGTGAGCAGTACTTC
CDR3aa: CASSLREQYF
abundance: NA
j_gene: TRBJ2-7
d_gene: NA
v_gene: TRBV12-3/TRBV12-4

CDR3nt: TGTGCCAGCAGCCAAGGAGGGACTTACAATGAGCAGTTCTTC
CDR3aa: CASSQGGTYNEQFF
abundance: NA
j_gene: TRBJ2-1
d_gene: NA
v_gene: TRBV3-1/TRBV3-2

CDR3nt: TGTGCCAGCAGCTCCGGACAGGGAGACGAGCAGTACTTC
CDR3aa: CASSSGQGDEQYF
abundance: NA
j_gene: TRBJ2-7
d_gene: TRBD1
v_gene: TRBV7-9

CDR3nt: TGTGCCAGCAGCGAGCTAGGGACTAGCGTCAATGAGCAGTTCTTC
CDR3aa: CASSELGTSVNEQFF
abundance: NA
j_gene: TRBJ2-1
d_gene: TRBD2
v_gene: TRBV9

CDR3nt: TGCGCCAGCAGCCCAGATCCAGGGGTCCCCGAGACCCAGTACTTC
CDR3aa: CASSPDPGVPETQYF
abundance: NA
j_gene: TRBJ2-5
d_gene: NA
v_gene: TRBV5-1

CDR3nt: TGTGCCAGCAGCGTAGCTGTGGGGCAGAGCTACGAGCAGTACTTC
CDR3aa: CASSVAVGQSYEQYF
abundance: NA
j_gene: TRBJ2-7
d_gene: NA
v_gene: TRBV9

CDR3nt: TGCGCCAGCAGCTCGGACAGGGATGAGCAGTTCTTC
CDR3aa: CASSSDRDEQFF
abundance: NA
j_gene: TRBJ2-1
d_gene: TRBD1
v_gene: TRBV5-1

CDR3nt: TGCGCCAGCAGCTCGCCCGGGGGTAACACTGAAGCTTTCTTT
CDR3aa: CASSSPGGNTEAFF
abundance: NA
j_gene: TRBJ1-1
d_gene: NA
v_gene: TRBV5-1

CDR3nt: TGTGCCATCAGTGAAATGGGCCCCCCTTCGGAGACCCAGTACTTC
CDR3aa: CAISEMGPPSETQYF
abundance: NA
j_gene: TRBJ2-5
d_gene: NA
v_gene: TRBV10-3

CDR3nt: TGTGCCAGCAGCCCTATCCGCCGGGCCAAGCCGGGGGGTAATTCACCCCTCCACTTT
CDR3aa: CASSPIRRAKPGGNSPLHF
abundance: NA
j_gene: TRBJ1-6
d_gene: NA
v_gene: TRBV7-7

CDR3nt: TGCGCCAGCAGCTTCGACGGCCAGGGAACCTACGAGCAGTACTTC
CDR3aa: CASSFDGQGTYEQYF
abundance: NA
j_gene: TRBJ2-7
d_gene: NA
v_gene: TRBV5-1

CDR3nt: TGTGCCAGCAGTGCGAGGGGGAGTAACTATGGCTACACCTTC
CDR3aa: CASSARGSNYGYTF
abundance: NA
j_gene: TRBJ1-2
d_gene: NA
v_gene: TRBV2

CDR3nt: TGTGCCAGCAAGGGGGAGGGAAACACCATATATTTT
CDR3aa: CASKGEGNTIYF
abundance: NA
j_gene: TRBJ1-3
d_gene: NA
v_gene: TRBV2

CDR3nt: TGTGCCAGCAGCGTTTCTCAGGGTCAGTGGGATACGCAGTATTTT
CDR3aa: CASSVSQGQWDTQYF
abundance: NA
j_gene: TRBJ2-3
d_gene: NA
v_gene: TRBV9

CDR3nt: TGTGCCAGCAGCTTAGCTGGGGCGAACACTGAAGCTTTCTTT
CDR3aa: CASSLAGANTEAFF
abundance: NA
j_gene: TRBJ1-1
d_gene: NA
v_gene: TRBV7-8

CDR3nt: TGTGCCAGCAGTTTTGGCGGGGGATATGAGCAGTTCTTC
CDR3aa: CASSFGGGYEQFF
abundance: NA
j_gene: TRBJ2-1
d_gene: TRBD2
v_gene: TRBV27

CDR3nt: TGTGCCAGCAGTCTAATCCGAGGCGGCTCTGGCTACACCTTC
CDR3aa: CASSLIRGGSGYTF
abundance: NA
j_gene: TRBJ1-2
d_gene: NA
v_gene: TRBV2

CDR3nt: TGTGCCAGCAGCCATGGACTGAGCTCCTACAATGAGCAGTTCTTC
CDR3aa: CASSHGLSSYNEQFF
abundance: NA
j_gene: TRBJ2-1
d_gene: NA
v_gene: TRBV11-2

CDR3nt: TGTGCCAGCAGTTTTACGACAGGGGGGGACTCACCCCTCCACTTT
CDR3aa: CASSFTTGGDSPLHF
abundance: NA
j_gene: TRBJ1-6
d_gene: TRBD1
v_gene: TRBV6-5

CDR3nt: TGTGCCAGCAGCTTAGCCGACTTCAGCTCCTATAATTCACCCCTCCACTTT
CDR3aa: CASSLADFSSYNSPLHF
abundance: NA
j_gene: TRBJ1-6
d_gene: NA
v_gene: TRBV7-2

CDR3nt: TGTGCCAGCAGCTTAGCTAGCGGGGCGAACCCCAGGACGCAGTATTTT
CDR3aa: CASSLASGANPRTQYF
abundance: NA
j_gene: TRBJ2-3
d_gene: TRBD2
v_gene: TRBV11-2

CDR3nt: TGTGCCATCAGCCCCAGGGGGCGCGGATTGACCGGGGAGCTGTTTTTT
CDR3aa: CAISPRGRGLTGELFF
abundance: NA
j_gene: TRBJ2-2
d_gene: TRBD1
v_gene: TRBV10-3

CDR3nt: TGTGCCAGCAGTGACTCGACGGGGTATAATTCACCCCTCCACTTT
CDR3aa: CASSDSTGYNSPLHF
abundance: NA
j_gene: TRBJ1-6
d_gene: NA
v_gene: TRBV6-4

CDR3nt: TGTGCCAGCAGCCTAATACAGGGGGGGGACACTGAAGCTTTCTTT
CDR3aa: CASSLIQGGDTEAFF
abundance: NA
j_gene: TRBJ1-1
d_gene: TRBD1
v_gene: TRBV11-2

CDR3nt: TGTGCCAGCAGCGTAGTGGTAGGGGACGGGGAGCTGTTTTTT
CDR3aa: CASSVVVGDGELFF
abundance: NA
j_gene: TRBJ2-2
d_gene: NA
v_gene: TRBV9

CDR3nt: TGTGCCAGCACCCCGGACTTTTCTTACGAGCAGTACTTC
CDR3aa: CASTPDFSYEQYF
abundance: NA
j_gene: TRBJ2-7
d_gene: NA
v_gene: TRBV6-2/TRBV6-3

CDR3nt: TGTGCCAGCAGCCCCTGGGGGGGGACTGAAGCTTTCTTT
CDR3aa: CASSPWGGTEAFF
abundance: few
j_gene: TRBJ1-1
d_gene: NA
v_gene: TRBV7-2

CDR3nt: TGTGCCAGCAGCCAAGGGTCAGGATATGGCTACACCTTC
CDR3aa: CASSQGSGYGYTF
abundance: NA
j_gene: TRBJ1-2
d_gene: NA
v_gene: TRBV3-1/TRBV3-2

CDR3nt: TGTGCTAGTGGACTCCAGGGGGCGCAAACTGAAGCTTTCTTT
CDR3aa: CASGLQGAQTEAFF
abundance: NA
j_gene: TRBJ1-1
d_gene: TRBD1
v_gene: TRBV12-5

CDR3nt: TGTGCCAGCAGTCAGGACAGGGTTAGCGAGCAGTACTTC
CDR3aa: CASSQDRVSEQYF
abundance: NA
j_gene: TRBJ2-7
d_gene: TRBD1
v_gene: TRBV6-2/TRBV6-3

CDR3nt: TGTGCCAGCAGTGAATCCCCAGGGGGAGAGACCCAGTACTTC
CDR3aa: CASSESPGGETQYF
abundance: few
j_gene: TRBJ2-5
d_gene: TRBD1
v_gene: TRBV25-1

CDR3nt: TGTGCCAGCAGCTTAGTTGATCAGATTACCTTGACAGATACGCAGTATTTT
CDR3aa: CASSLVDQITLTDTQYF
abundance: once
j_gene: TRBJ2-3
d_gene: NA
v_gene: TRBV11-2

CDR3nt: TGTGCCAGCAGCCCCGGCCCAGGGTACGGGGAGCTGTTTTTT
CDR3aa: CASSPGPGYGELFF
abundance: NA
j_gene: TRBJ2-2
d_gene: NA
v_gene: TRBV7-2

CDR3nt: TGTGCCAGCAGTGAAGGGCCCCAGCGGCAGCAGTACTTC
CDR3aa: CASSEGPQRQQYF
abundance: NA
j_gene: TRBJ2-7
d_gene: NA
v_gene: TRBV6-1

CDR3nt: TGTGCCAGCAGCCCCGGGACTAGCCGAGATACGCAGTATTTT
CDR3aa: CASSPGTSRDTQYF
abundance: NA
j_gene: TRBJ2-3
d_gene: TRBD2
v_gene: TRBV14

CDR3nt: TGTGCCAGCAGTCATACTAGGGACAGGGGACACTACAATGAGCAGTTCTTC
CDR3aa: CASSHTRDRGHYNEQFF
abundance: few
j_gene: TRBJ2-1
d_gene: TRBD1
v_gene: TRBV5-6

CDR3nt: TGTGCCAGCAGCCGGCGGTCGGAGGAAAAACTGTTTTTT
CDR3aa: CASSRRSEEKLFF
abundance: NA
j_gene: TRBJ1-4
d_gene: NA
v_gene: TRBV7-9

CDR3nt: TGCAGCGTTGGTGGAGGGTGGTATGGCTACACCTTC
CDR3aa: CSVGGGWYGYTF
abundance: NA
j_gene: TRBJ1-2
d_gene: NA
v_gene: TRBV29-1

CDR3nt: TGTGCCAGCCTGGAAGGAGGGCCGAGGGGGGGAGCTTTCTTT
CDR3aa: CASLEGGPRGGAFF
abundance: NA
j_gene: TRBJ1-1
d_gene: NA
v_gene: TRBV18

CDR3nt: TGCGCCAGCAGCCGGGACAGTTCCTCTGGAAACACCATATATTTT
CDR3aa: CASSRDSSSGNTIYF
abundance: NA
j_gene: TRBJ1-3
d_gene: TRBD1
v_gene: TRBV4-3

CDR3nt: TGTGCCAGTAGTATAGATCGAACAGGGTCAACCAGAAACATTCAGTACTTC
CDR3aa: CASSIDRTGSTRNIQYF
abundance: NA
j_gene: TRBJ2-4
d_gene: NA
v_gene: TRBV19

CDR3nt: TGTGCCAGCAGCTCTACCGGGACAGGGTTAATTGAAGCTTTCTTT
CDR3aa: CASSSTGTGLIEAFF
abundance: few
j_gene: TRBJ1-1
d_gene: TRBD1
v_gene: TRBV5-4

CDR3nt: TGTGCCACCAGTGATCCAAATTCAGATACGCAGTATTTT
CDR3aa: CATSDPNSDTQYF
abundance: once
j_gene: TRBJ2-3
d_gene: NA
v_gene: TRBV24-1

CDR3nt: TGTGCCAGCAGCTCCCGGACAGGCTTAGATTCTAACTATGGCTACACCTTC
CDR3aa: CASSSRTGLDSNYGYTF
abundance: NA
j_gene: TRBJ1-2
d_gene: TRBD1
v_gene: TRBV9